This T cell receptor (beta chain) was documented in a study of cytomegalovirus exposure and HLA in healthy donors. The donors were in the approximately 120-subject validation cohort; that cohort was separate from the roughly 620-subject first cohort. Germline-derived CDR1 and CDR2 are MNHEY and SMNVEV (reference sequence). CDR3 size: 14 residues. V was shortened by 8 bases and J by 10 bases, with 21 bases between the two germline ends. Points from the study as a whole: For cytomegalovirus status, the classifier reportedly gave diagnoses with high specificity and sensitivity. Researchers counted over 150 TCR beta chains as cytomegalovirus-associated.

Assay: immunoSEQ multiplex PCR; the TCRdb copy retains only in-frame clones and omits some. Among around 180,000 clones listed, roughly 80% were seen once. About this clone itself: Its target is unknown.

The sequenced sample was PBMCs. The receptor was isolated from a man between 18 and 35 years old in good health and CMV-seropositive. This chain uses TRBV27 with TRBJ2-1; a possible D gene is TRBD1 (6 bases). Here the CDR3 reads CASCRGYRLTEQFF. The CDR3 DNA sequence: TGTGCCAGCTGCAGGGGCTACCGATTGACGGAGCAGTTCTTC.